The clone carrying this T cell receptor beta chain was seen ten or more times. The time point denotes: blood at routine non-recurrence follow-up after resection. Material for sequencing was whole RNA from tumor, nontumor lung or frozen PBMC, left unsorted. The data are from a study of spatial heterogeneity in lung cancer. Background on the study: Any follow-up PBMC samples that were available went on to be sequenced, and the median time to follow-up was roughly two years after resection.

Germline-derived CDR1 and CDR2 are ENHRY and SYGVKD. The J segment lost 1 base and the V segment lost 7 bases, leaving 4 bases of the junction unmatched. CDR3 size: 15 residues. MiXCR, run by TCRdb on the 5' RACE reads, gives a single entry per CDR3 protein. The sample lists around 120,000 distinct CDR3 sequences, approximately 12% occurring once. The clonotype comes from a male donor with early-stage non-small cell lung cancer. This chain uses TRBV10-3 with TRBJ2-3; 11 nucleotides line up with TRBD2. The sequencing here drew on PBMCs, taken at follow-up. CDR3 sequence: CAIKELAGGTDTQYF. DNA for the CDR3: TGTGCCATCAAAGAACTAGCGGGGGGCACAGATACGCAGTATTTT.